The 14 T cell receptor beta chains listed next were all sequenced from one sample in a study of T cell responses to AZD1222 COVID-19 vaccine. Produced via immunoSEQ multiplex PCR; TCRdb's table is partial and in-frame only. The repertoire holds about 130,000 clones, with roughly 93% as singletons. Sequencing was performed on peripheral blood, taken 28 days after the second AZD1222 dose. These TCRs come from an adult who received the AZD1222 COVID-19 vaccine.

This clone was counted a few times. The V call is TRBV2, the J call TRBJ1-1; TRBD1 aligns across 8 bases. V lost 6 bases to trimming and J lost 4 bases; unmatched junction nucleotides: 10. Germline V lookup: CDR1 SNHLY, CDR2 FYNNEI. CDR3 length: 15 residues. CDR3 loop: CASSLDRGGGTEAFF. CDR3 bases: TGTGCCAGCAGCCTTGACAGGGGCGGGGGCACTGAAGCTTTCTTT.

The chain combines TRBV28 with TRBJ1-4; D gene uncertain. CDR1 and CDR2 from the germline V gene are MDHEN and SYDVKM. This CDR3 comprises 17 residues. V was trimmed by 4 bases and J by 4 bases, leaving 19 bases between them. CDR3 protein: CASSSRPSRHVNEKLFF. The CDR3 DNA is TGTGCCAGCAGTTCACGGCCCTCCCGCCACGTTAATGAAAAACTGTTTTTT. The full variable domain, rest sourced from reference TRBV28 and TRBJ1-4, is DVKVTQSSRYLVKRTGEKVFLECVQDMDHENMFWYRQDPGLGLRLIYFSYDVKMKEKGDIPEGYSVSREKKERFSLILESASTNQTSMYLCASSSRPSRHVNEKLFFGSGTQLSVL.

The gene calls are TRBV4-1 and TRBJ2-4; 11 nucleotides align to TRBD2. The length of the CDR3 is 18 residues. V shed 3 bases and J 1 base; nucleotides not matched to a gene: 8. Germline CDR1 reads MGHRA; CDR2 reads YSYEKL. CDR3 in amino acids: CASSHGLTSGSAKNIQYF. The CDR3 DNA reads as TGCGCCAGCAGCCACGGATTAACTAGCGGGAGTGCCAAAAACATTCAGTACTTC.

The chain is built from TRBV28 and TRBJ2-1; perhaps TRBD1 as D (6 bases). V shed 5 bases and J shed 3 bases, with 14 bases lying between them. The CDR3 extends over 15 amino acids. Germline V lookup: CDR1 MDHEN, CDR2 SYDVKM. This CDR3 is CASSPPGALYNEQFF. CDR3 bases: TGTGCCAGCAGTCCTCCAGGGGCCCTCTACAATGAGCAGTTCTTC.

This clone has only one observation. The V and J genes are TRBV10-3 and TRBJ1-2; 7 positions match TRBD1. Germline-derived CDR1 and CDR2 are ENHRY and SYGVKD. The CDR3 runs to 15 residues. V shed 6 bases, J shed 0 bases, and the junction held 7 bases outside the gene matches. The CDR3 nucleotides are TGTGCCATCAGCCGGACAGGAGACTCTAACTATGGCTACACCTTC. Translation gives CAISRTGDSNYGYTF.

The chain joins TRBV27 to TRBJ2-1, with 11 bases that match TRBD2. Trimming cost V 2 bases and J 6 bases; bases outside gene matches: 3. The CDR3 has 15 residues. CDR1 and CDR2 (germline): MNHEY, SMNVEV (reference sequence). CDR3 sequence reads: CASSLGLAGGNEQFF. DNA for the CDR3: TGTGCCAGCAGTTTAGGCCTAGCGGGAGGCAATGAGCAGTTCTTC.

The chain couples TRBV6-1 to TRBJ1-2; no reliable D call. This CDR3 comprises 12 residues. V shed 3 bases and J shed 8 bases, with 10 bases lying between them. CDR1 is MNHNS, CDR2 SASEGT, per germline. CDR3: CASSETIDGYTF. The CDR3 region has the DNA TGTGCCAGCAGTGAGACCATTGACGGCTACACCTTC.

V and J are TRBV6-5 and TRBJ1-2, with TRBD1 identical over 9 bases. The V gene end was trimmed by 5 bases and the J gene end by 5 bases; junction bases not matched to a gene: 3. CDR3 length equals 13 residues. Germline CDR1 and CDR2: MNHEY and SVGAGI. The DNA of the CDR3 is TGTGCCAGCAGTAGGGACAGGGAATATGGCTACACCTTC. Translated, it gives CASSRDREYGYTF.

This rearrangement joins TRBV4-1 to TRBJ2-7, with D possibly being TRBD1 or TRBD2 (5 bases each). V lost 7 bases and J lost 4, with 17 bases in between. The CDR3 length is 14 residues. CDR1 and CDR2 (germline): MGHRA, YSYEKL. The CDR3 nucleotides read TGCGCCAGCAACCCCTTACCCGGGGCGTACGAGCAGTACTTC. Its translation: CASNPLPGAYEQYF.

V is TRBV24-1 and J is TRBJ2-4; D unresolved. From germline, CDR1 is KGHDR and CDR2 SFDVKD. V was clipped by 3 bases and J by 6 bases, with 14 bases between them. This CDR3 has 15 amino acids. This CDR3 is CATSDPLMGSNIQYF. The CDR3 bases are TGTGCCACCAGTGATCCCTTGATGGGATCAAACATTCAGTACTTC.

CDR3 in amino acids: CASSLRQGLAGSLQETQYF. CDR3 DNA sequence: TGTGCCAGCAGCTTGAGGCAGGGACTAGCGGGCTCCCTCCAAGAGACCCAGTACTTC. The genes are TRBV11-2 and TRBJ2-5; 12 positions match TRBD2. This CDR3 is 19 amino acids long. V gave up 3 bases and J gave up 1 base; unmatched junction bases: 12. The germline gives CDR1 SGHAT, CDR2 FQNNGV.

The gene calls are TRBV20-1 and TRBJ1-6; D unresolved. The CDR3 spans 11 residues. CDR1 and CDR2 from the germline V gene are DFQATT and SNEGSKA (reference sequence). V was cut by 3 bases and J by 6 bases, with 3 bases left in between. The CDR3 nucleotides are TGCAGTGCTAGGAGTAATTCACCCCTCCACTTT. Amino acid sequence: CSARSNSPLHF.

This sequence joins TRBV27 and TRBJ2-7; 11 nucleotides line up with TRBD1. Looked up from germline, CDR1 is MNHEY and CDR2 is SMNVEV (reference sequence). V was pared by 2 bases and J by 5 bases, with 8 bases of the junction left unmatched. The CDR3 spans 16 residues. CDR3 sequence reads: CASSLTGQGGGNEQYF. The CDR3 DNA sequence: TGTGCCAGCAGTTTAACGGGACAGGGGGGAGGGAACGAGCAGTACTTC.

This clone was seen just once. The chain couples TRBV7-2 to TRBJ2-1, with 13 bases fitting TRBD2. Germline CDR1 SGHTA, CDR2 FQGNSA. The ends lost 4 bases at V and 4 bases at J; junction bases unmatched: 1. This CDR3 region has 15 residues. The CDR3 sequence is CASSSGLAGYNEQFF. In DNA, the CDR3 is TGTGCCAGCAGCTCGGGACTAGCGGGGTACAATGAGCAGTTCTTC.